The TCR beta chain under discussion was sequenced for a study of naive and memory T cell subsets. The beta constant-region primer was an equimolar mix of two oligonucleotides covering TRBC1 and TRBC2. TCRdb ran MiXCR on the UMI-ligation and nested PCR reads and lists one entry per CDR3 protein. The table shows 65,000 to 85,000 distinct CDR3 sequences, with about an eighth occurring only once. This CDR3 comprises 15 residues. Deletions cut 1 base from V and 3 bases from J, with 13 bases between. Germline V gene lookup returns CDR1 SGHRS and CDR2 YFSETQ. The table lists this clonotype with a few counts. Its specificity is unknown. After the first PCR, alpha and beta chain libraries were processed separately. Findings of the study overall: Gini index rose across naive, CM, EM and EMRA in CD4 and CD8.

This TCR was sampled from a human donor in good health. The sample consisted of central memory CD4+ T cells from blood. V is TRBV5-1 and J is TRBJ2-5; D may be TRBD1 (6 bases). CDR3 nucleotides: TGCGCCAGCAGCTTGTCAGGGGCCTTCGAAGAGACCCAGTACTTC. Protein product: CASSLSGAFEETQYF.